Listed below are T cell receptor beta chains from one sample, sequenced in a study of T-cell memory formation after mild COVID-19. Each CDR3 protein gets one entry after TCRdb re-called the 5' RACE reads with MiXCR. The top ten hold about 25% of the sample, which has about 57,000 distinct CDR3 sequences, over 9% seen once. Sequencing input: PBMCs or a T cell subset sorted from them (not recorded which). The receptor source for this set is a man aged 18 to 30 who had mild COVID-19 (a few samples of this study predate the infection). Cell type and time point are not known. The conserved cysteine and the conserved F or W are not part of the CDR3 here. D genes are given only for firm matches.

D gene	V gene	J gene	CDR3 protein
-	TRBV4-3	TRBJ1-6	ASRIGTSNSPLH
-	TRBV7-2	TRBJ1-1	ASSARQEATEAF
TRBD1	TRBV29-1	TRBJ1-2	GGGGTFYGYT
-	TRBV7-3	TRBJ2-3	ASSFGKIADTQY
TRBD2	TRBV20-1	TRBJ2-5	SARAASGDQETQY
TRBD2	TRBV5-1	TRBJ2-3	ASSVGLALGDTQY
-	TRBV5-1	TRBJ2-5	ASNPGRGGAETQY
TRBD1	TRBV11-2	TRBJ2-7	ASSPGTGGHEQY
TRBD2	TRBV6-5	TRBJ2-1	AIRGGTYNEQF
TRBD1	TRBV3-1	TRBJ1-3	ASSRDGTAFSGNTIY
TRBD1	TRBV7-2	TRBJ1-6	ASRPDRGTYNSPLH
TRBD2	TRBV20-1	TRBJ2-1	SARRLAGGNEQF
-	TRBV29-1	TRBJ1-1	SVEWGTTEAF
TRBD1	TRBV18	TRBJ2-7	ASSGTAYEQY
-	TRBV4-2	TRBJ2-7	ASSYSSGEQY
TRBD1	TRBV6-5	TRBJ1-1	ATGGRDTEAF
-	TRBV5-1	TRBJ2-7	ASSPGGVSEQY
-	TRBV12-3/TRBV12-4	TRBJ1-2	ASSLETGLDGYT
-	TRBV7-9	TRBJ1-5	ASSHTAGEQPQH
-	TRBV6-5	TRBJ2-4	ASRDREGGIQY
TRBD1	TRBV5-1	TRBJ1-1	ASSSLGQGASGTEAF
TRBD2	TRBV20-1	TRBJ2-1	SARTSNSEQF
TRBD1	TRBV3-1	TRBJ1-2	ASSLLGTGDAYRYT
-	TRBV12-3/TRBV12-4	TRBJ2-4	ASSYPGGDIQY
-	TRBV10-2	TRBJ2-5	ASKPGHSQETQY
TRBD1	TRBV5-1	TRBJ1-1	ASRYQGGNTEAF
-	TRBV29-1	TRBJ2-2	SVETTGELF
-	TRBV25-1	TRBJ1-2	ASSFTGYDYT